This is a list of T cell receptor beta chains from one sample in a study of T cell responses to AZD1222 COVID-19 vaccine. Produced via immunoSEQ multiplex PCR; TCRdb's table is partial and in-frame only. The repertoire holds 150,000 to 200,000 clones, with roughly nine tenths as singletons. Sequencing used peripheral blood, obtained 28 days after the second dose of the MenACWY control vaccine. Source of these receptors: an adult who received the MenACWY meningococcal vaccine as a control. The CDR3 runs from the conserved cysteine through the conserved F or W. The order of the fields is D gene, clone size, V gene, J gene, CDR3 DNA, CDR3 protein. D genes are given only for firm matches. Part of the rows lack a size; the others show once, few, many or a class for expanded clones.

TRBD2	-	TRBV7-2	TRBJ2-3	TGTGCCAGCAGCTTAAGACGCGGCGGGAGCCCAAGTACGCAGTATTTT	CASSLRRGGSPSTQYF
-	-	TRBV6-2/TRBV6-3	TRBJ2-6	TGTGCCAGCAGTTACTCGAGTAGCAGGGGTGGCTTGAGGGCCAACGTCCTGACTTTC	CASSYSSSRGGLRANVLTF
TRBD1	-	TRBV18	TRBJ1-1	TGTGCCAGCTCACCGGGACAGCAGAACACTGAAGCTTTCTTT	CASSPGQQNTEAFF
TRBD2	-	TRBV4-1	TRBJ2-5	TGCGCCAGCAGCCAAGATCAACTAGCGGACCAAGAGACCCAGTACTTC	CASSQDQLADQETQYF
-	-	TRBV19	TRBJ1-2	TGTGCCAGTGCATTTGGACAGACACGGGGCTACACCTTC	CASAFGQTRGYTF
TRBD2	-	TRBV29-1	TRBJ2-3	TGCAGCGTTGATGACAGCGGGAGGACTGGGACAGATACGCAGTATTTT	CSVDDSGRTGTDTQYF
TRBD2	-	TRBV27	TRBJ2-1	TGTGCCAGCAGTTCCGGGACTAGCGGGAGGCCCCGGCAGTTCTTC	CASSSGTSGRPRQFF
TRBD1	few	TRBV13	TRBJ2-1	TGTGCCAGCAGCTCGGATCGGGACAGGTCTGACAATGAGCAGTTCTTC	CASSSDRDRSDNEQFF
-	once	TRBV9	TRBJ2-3	TGTGCCAGCAGCCGTACCGGGACGCCGGGCACAGATACGCAGTATTTT	CASSRTGTPGTDTQYF
-	-	TRBV11-2	TRBJ2-1	TGTGCCAGCAGCTTAGTGCGGAGCTCCTACAATGAGCAGTTCTTC	CASSLVRSSYNEQFF
-	medium-sized	TRBV19	TRBJ2-1	TGTGCCAGTAGTATTAGAACTCGGTCCGACGGGGATGAGCAGTTCTTC	CASSIRTRSDGDEQFF
-	-	TRBV2	TRBJ1-3	TGTGCCAGCAGCGAGACCGAAACTGGAAACACCATATATTTT	CASSETETGNTIYF
-	-	TRBV11-3	TRBJ2-7	TGTGCCAGCAGCAAACCGGGACTTTCCTACGAGCAGTACTTC	CASSKPGLSYEQYF
-	-	TRBV7-3	TRBJ1-3	TGTGCCAGCAGCTTAACAGGGGGGGACACCATATATTTT	CASSLTGGDTIYF
TRBD1	-	TRBV6-2/TRBV6-3	TRBJ2-2	TGTGCCAGCAGTTACCCCCGGGACAGGGGGCAGGGCACCGGGGAGCTGTTTTTT	CASSYPRDRGQGTGELFF
-	-	TRBV3-1/TRBV3-2	TRBJ2-7	TGTGCCAGCAGCCAAGGAGGAGATAGAAGCTCCTACGAGCAGTACTTC	CASSQGGDRSSYEQYF
-	-	TRBV3-1/TRBV3-2	TRBJ1-5	TGTGCCAGCAGCCAATTGCCCGGACAGTCGAATCAGCCCCAGCATTTT	CASSQLPGQSNQPQHF
-	-	TRBV6-4	TRBJ2-1	TGTGCCAGCAGTCCGGAGGGGGGCCTCTACAATGAGCAGTTCTTC	CASSPEGGLYNEQFF
-	-	TRBV19	TRBJ1-4	TGTGCCAGTAGTGCGGGTGCTTTTAATGAAAAACTGTTTTTT	CASSAGAFNEKLFF
-	-	TRBV30	TRBJ1-2	TGTGCCTGGAGTAGGCCAAGCCATGGCTACACCTTC	CAWSRPSHGYTF
-	-	TRBV28	TRBJ1-3	TGTGCCAGCAGGGTTCAAGCTTCTGGAAACACCATATATTTT	CASRVQASGNTIYF
-	-	TRBV9	TRBJ2-3	TGTGCCAGCACCCCAGACGGGTTCGGTACGCAGTATTTT	CASTPDGFGTQYF
TRBD2	-	TRBV11-1	TRBJ2-7	TGTGCCAGCAGCCGAAGCGGGACTAGCGGGAGGTACGAGCAGTACTTC	CASSRSGTSGRYEQYF
-	-	TRBV9	TRBJ1-6	TGTGCCAGCAGCGTTGGCAGCTATAATTCACCCCTCCACTTT	CASSVGSYNSPLHF
TRBD1	few	TRBV11-3	TRBJ2-3	TGTGCCAGCAGCTTCCCCGAGACAGGGGGAGCAGATACGCAGTATTTT	CASSFPETGGADTQYF
TRBD1	-	TRBV5-4	TRBJ1-2	TGTGCCAGCAGCTTGGCGGGGGACAGCTATGGCTACACCTTC	CASSLAGDSYGYTF
-	-	TRBV25-1	TRBJ2-7	TGTGCCAGCAGGATACCAGGGGCCAGTAACGAGCAGTACTTC	CASRIPGASNEQYF
-	-	TRBV6-4	TRBJ2-1	TGTGCCAGCAGTGTTGTCTTGAGCTCCTACAATGAGCAGTTCTTC	CASSVVLSSYNEQFF
-	-	TRBV5-1	TRBJ2-7	TGCGCCAGCAGCGACCCGGGAACATACGAGCAGTACTTC	CASSDPGTYEQYF
-	-	TRBV9	TRBJ2-6	TGTGCCAGCAGCGCCCCACAGGGATGGGTCTCTGGGGCCAACGTCCTGACTTTC	CASSAPQGWVSGANVLTF
TRBD2	-	TRBV7-8	TRBJ2-7	TGTGCCAGCAGCTCTCGCGGGGGCTCCTACGAGCAGTACTTC	CASSSRGGSYEQYF
-	-	TRBV27	TRBJ1-5	TGTGCCAGCAGTTTAGGGCGGATCAATCAGCCCCAGCATTTT	CASSLGRINQPQHF
TRBD2	once	TRBV19	TRBJ2-2	TGTGCCAGTAGTCTAGCGGGAGGGCCCTCCACCGGGGAGCTGTTTTTT	CASSLAGGPSTGELFF
-	-	TRBV7-6	TRBJ1-1	TGTGCCAGCAGCTTAAAGGGGGGGAACACTGAAGCTTTCTTT	CASSLKGGNTEAFF
-	-	TRBV5-4	TRBJ2-3	TGTGCCAGCAGCCTGCAGGGGGGAGGCACAGATACGCAGTATTTT	CASSLQGGGTDTQYF
-	-	TRBV10-3	TRBJ1-1	TGTGCCATCAGTGAGCCTCAGTTGAACACTGAAGCTTTCTTT	CAISEPQLNTEAFF
-	-	TRBV2	TRBJ2-5	TGTGCCAGCAGTCCTCTTCGAGCACAAGAGACCCAGTACTTC	CASSPLRAQETQYF
-	-	TRBV11-3	TRBJ2-7	TGTGCCAGCAGCTTAACGACTCAATACGAGCAGTACTTC	CASSLTTQYEQYF
-	-	TRBV6-1	TRBJ1-5	TGTGCCAGCAGTGAAAGAGGGCTTCAGCCCCAGCATTTT	CASSERGLQPQHF
TRBD2	-	TRBV28	TRBJ2-5	TGTGCCAGCAGTTCGACTAGCGGGAGTCAGACCCAGTACTTC	CASSSTSGSQTQYF
-	-	TRBV7-8	TRBJ2-7	TGTGCCAGCAGCTTAGCCGGTGGGACCAACTACGAGCAGTACTTC	CASSLAGGTNYEQYF
-	once	TRBV29-1	TRBJ1-5	TGCAGCGTTGAAGTTGGACCCAATCAGCCCCAGCATTTT	CSVEVGPNQPQHF
TRBD2	-	TRBV6-5	TRBJ2-1	TGTGCCAGCAGTTACAATGCGGGAGGAGTTTCACATGAGCAGTTCTTC	CASSYNAGGVSHEQFF
-	-	TRBV13	TRBJ2-1	TGTGCCAGCAGCCCCAGACAGCTCAATGAGCAGTTCTTC	CASSPRQLNEQFF
-	-	TRBV30	TRBJ1-2	TGTGCCTGGAGCCCTACAGGGCCGGGCCTCGGGGGGTATGGCTACACCTTC	CAWSPTGPGLGGYGYTF
-	-	TRBV12-3/TRBV12-4	TRBJ2-3	TGTGCCAGCAGTCCCAGCACAGATACGCAGTATTTT	CASSPSTDTQYF
TRBD1	-	TRBV30	TRBJ1-1	TGTGCCTGGAGGGCCACAGGGGCCCCCCCAGCTTTCTTT	CAWRATGAPPAFF
-	once	TRBV3-1/TRBV3-2	TRBJ2-5	TGTGCCAGCAGCCAAGATTTGCGAGAGACCCAGTACTTC	CASSQDLRETQYF